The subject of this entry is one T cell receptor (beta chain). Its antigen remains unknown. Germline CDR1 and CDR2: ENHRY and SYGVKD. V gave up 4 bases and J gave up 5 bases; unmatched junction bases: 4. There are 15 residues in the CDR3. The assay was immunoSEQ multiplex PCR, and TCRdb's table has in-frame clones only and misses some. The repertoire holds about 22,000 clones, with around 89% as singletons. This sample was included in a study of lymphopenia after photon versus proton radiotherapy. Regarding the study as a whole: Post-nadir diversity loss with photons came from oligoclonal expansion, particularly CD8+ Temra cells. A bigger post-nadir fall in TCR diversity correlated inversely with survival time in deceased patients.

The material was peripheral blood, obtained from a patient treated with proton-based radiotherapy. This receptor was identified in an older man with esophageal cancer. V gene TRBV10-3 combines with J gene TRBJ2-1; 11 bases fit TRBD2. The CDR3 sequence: CAISVLAGGNNEQFF. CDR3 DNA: TGTGCCATCAGTGTGCTAGCGGGGGGAAACAATGAGCAGTTCTTC.